Listed below are T cell receptor beta chains from one sample, sequenced in a study of CD8 T cells in ankylosing spondylitis. Via MiXCR, TCRdb re-called the 5' RACE reads, giving one row per CDR3 protein. The sample records around 340,000 distinct CDR3 sequences, roughly 20% being singletons. Material for sequencing was blood, either unsorted or a sorted T cell fraction (not recorded which). The receptors were sampled from a male donor with ankylosing spondylitis or in good health (not recorded which). Each CDR3 is given without its conserved first and last residue. The order of the fields is V gene, J gene, CDR3 protein.

>TRBV23-1|TRBJ2-7
ASSRDWAESYEQY
>TRBV27|TRBJ2-5
ASSLDPSGETQY
>TRBV2|TRBJ2-1
ASSGSPLGHEQF
>TRBV12-3/TRBV12-4|TRBJ2-5
ASSQEARETQY
>TRBV29-1|TRBJ2-3
SVVFYGTFIDTQY
>TRBV12-3/TRBV12-4|TRBJ2-3
ASSFPGFGGGTDTQY
>TRBV4-1|TRBJ2-3
ASSQEDRRTDTQY
>TRBV19|TRBJ2-7
ASSISDGKAYEQY
>TRBV2|TRBJ1-1
ASRDTEAF
>TRBV6-5|TRBJ2-2
ASIAPTGELF
>TRBV9|TRBJ2-3
ASSVGGYSTDTQY
>TRBV5-1|TRBJ2-1
ASSGSGPQGGEQF
>TRBV5-1|TRBJ2-7
ASSLPSGTDSSYEQY
>TRBV12-3/TRBV12-4|TRBJ1-2
ASKGGVGYT
>TRBV12-3/TRBV12-4|TRBJ2-7
ASSLAGLTYEQY
>TRBV4-1|TRBJ2-1
ASSQEARGGPYNEQF
>TRBV11-2|TRBJ2-7
ATERAGSHEQY
>TRBV29-1|TRBJ1-2
SVQPQASYGYT